The 28 T cell receptor beta chains given below trace back to one sample, sequenced in a study of metastatic and nonmetastatic thyroid tumors. Every patient underwent thyroid surgery untreated. From the PCR reads, TCRdb re-called clones with MiXCR. The data contain about 16,000 clones, under 40% of them singletons. The source material was tumor tissue. Source of these receptors: a male donor with papillary thyroid cancer or a benign thyroid nodule (not recorded which). Some clones in this sample may be carry-over from other donors' samples.

The chain joins TRBV11-1 to TRBJ2-1; D uncertain. The length of the CDR3 is 15 residues. From germline, CDR1 is SGHAT and CDR2 FQDESV (reference sequence). Trimming took 1 base from V and 5 from J, leaving 12 bases between them. The CDR3 DNA follows: TGTGCCAGCAGCTTAGTCCAGGTTCCGGACAATGAGCAGTTCTTC. This encodes CASSLVQVPDNEQFF.

In its sample, this clone was seen many times. The chain carries TRBV20-1 and TRBJ1-1, with TRBD1 matching over 7 bases. V lost 2 bases, J lost 3 bases, and 0 bases stayed unmatched. This CDR3 has 12 amino acids. The germline V gene has CDR1 DFQATT and CDR2 SNEGSKA (reference sequence). CDR3 DNA sequence: TGCAGTGCTAGACAGGGGGACACTGAAGCTTTCTTT. This encodes CSARQGDTEAFF.

The chain couples TRBV20-1 to TRBJ2-7; 13 positions agree with TRBD2. Germline CDR1 reads DFQATT; CDR2 reads SNEGSKA (reference sequence). The CDR3 spans 15 residues. Losses at the gene ends were 4 bases for V and 6 bases for J; bases not matched to a gene: 9. The DNA of the CDR3 is TGCAGTGCTACCGGACTAGCGGGGGTCCTTATCGAGCAGTACTTC. Amino acids: CSATGLAGVLIEQYF.

This clone was seen ten or more times. V gene TRBV6-4 combines with J gene TRBJ2-3, with 13 bases that match TRBD2. Germline V CDR1 and CDR2: MRHNA, SNTAGT. This CDR3 region has 15 residues. The junction had 4 bases not matched to a gene; V was cut back by 5 bases and J by 5 bases. For the CDR3, the DNA is TGTGCCAGCAGTCGGACTAGCGGGAGAGGAGATACGCAGTATTTT. Its translation is CASSRTSGRGDTQYF.

This clone was recorded a few times. The V and J genes are TRBV5-6 and TRBJ2-3; no definite D call. Germline V gives CDR1 SGHDT, CDR2 YYEEEE. V shed 6 bases and J shed 2 bases, with 7 bases lying between them. CDR3 length: 12 residues. CDR3 sequence (DNA): TGTGCCAGCAACCTGAACACAGATACGCAGTATTTT. It specifies CASNLNTDTQYF.

This clone has a count of ten or more. The rearrangement joins TRBV4-2 to TRBJ2-1; 9 nucleotides agree with TRBD2. The germline CDR1 and CDR2 sequences are LGHNA and YNFKEQ. With 0 bases clipped from V and 4 bases from J, the junction kept 4 bases outside the gene matches. The CDR3 spans 16 residues. The CDR3 is CASSQDQTSGYNEQFF. CDR3 in DNA: TGTGCCAGCAGCCAAGATCAGACTAGCGGATACAATGAGCAGTTCTTC.

V and J are TRBV11-2 and TRBJ2-1; the match to TRBD2 covers 13 bases. This CDR3 is 16 amino acids long. Trimming at V came to 4 bases and at J to 1 base, leaving 1 base not matched to a gene. Germline CDR1 is SGHAT and CDR2 is FQNNGV. CDR3 bases: TGTGCCAGCAGCTCGACTAGCGGGAGGTCCTACAATGAGCAGTTCTTC. Amino acid sequence: CASSSTSGRSYNEQFF.

In its sample, this clone was seen many times. The J gene is TRBJ2-2, the V gene TRBV5-6; D unclear. Germline V CDR1 and CDR2: SGHDT, YYEEEE. The CDR3 runs to 15 residues. Deletions cut 3 bases from V and 1 base from J, with 10 bases between. CDR3 residues: CASSWLGRNTGELFF. The CDR3 DNA sequence: TGTGCCAGCAGCTGGCTAGGTAGGAACACCGGGGAGCTGTTTTTT. The full variable domain, with the rest looked up from reference TRBV5-6 and TRBJ2-2, is DAGVTQSPTHLIKTRGQQVTLRCSPKSGHDTVSWYQQALGQGPQFIFQYYEEEERQRGNFPDRFSGHQFPNYSSELNVNALLLGDSALYLCASSWLGRNTGELFFGEGSRLTVL.

Note on this clone: The junction differs from germline at one of its ends, possibly a read error. The rearrangement joins TRBV2 to TRBJ2-7, with 10 bases aligning to TRBD2. The V gene's germline CDR1 is SNHLY and CDR2 FYNNEI. This CDR3 spans 14 amino acids. CDR3 sequence reads: CGRIRSGGAYVQYF. The CDR3, as DNA: TGTGGCAGGATAAGGAGCGGGGGGGCATACGTGCAGTACTTC.

This clone appeared many times. The same CDR3 also results from other DNA sequences found in this sample. The chain uses TRBV6-4 and TRBJ2-3; 7 nucleotides agree with TRBD1. The CDR3 extends over 14 amino acids. Trimming took 0 bases from V and 4 from J; bases not matched to a gene: 1. CDR1 MRHNA and CDR2 SNTAGT come from the germline V gene. CDR3 in DNA: TGTGCCAGCAGTGACTCAGGGGGCGCAGATACGCAGTATTTT. Translation: CASSDSGGADTQYF.

This clone appeared many times. V gene TRBV4-1 combines with J gene TRBJ2-7, with 8 positions matching TRBD1. J lost 3 bases, V lost 0 bases, and 7 bases had no gene match. The CDR3 length is 16 residues. Germline V gene lookup returns CDR1 MGHRA and CDR2 YSYEKL. In DNA, the CDR3 is TGCGCCAGCAGCCAAGATCTATACAGGGGGATCTACGAGCAGTACTTC. Amino acids: CASSQDLYRGIYEQYF.

The chain joins TRBV5-6 to TRBJ1-6, with D maybe TRBD1 (5 bases). Trimming cost V 7 bases and J 10 bases, with 33 bases left between them. Germline assignment: CDR1 SGHDT and CDR2 YYEEEE. The CDR3 contains 19 residues. CDR3 region: CASCISDFPTGLGESPLHF. Here the CDR3 DNA reads TGTGCCAGCTGTATCTCGGATTTTCCAACGGGACTGGGTGAATCACCCCTCCACTTT.

J is TRBJ2-7 and V is TRBV20-1; D ambiguous. Looked up from germline, CDR1 is DFQATT and CDR2 is SNEGSKA (reference sequence). This CDR3 has 14 amino acids. Trimming removed 6 bases at V and 0 bases at J, with 15 bases between. The CDR3 reads CSASFPYSSYEQYF. The CDR3 DNA reads as TGCAGTGCATCTTTCCCTTACTCCTCCTACGAGCAGTACTTC.

Turning to this clone: The CDR3 carries no conserved terminal phenylalanine or tryptophan, so it likely arises from a read error. Because the CDR3's place on the DNA is in doubt, the DNA is left out and the CDR3 is given as listed by TCRdb. J is TRBJ1-1 and V is TRBV10-3. The CDR3 contains 13 residues when both ends are counted. CDR1 is ENHRY and CDR2 is SYGVKD in the germline V gene. CDR3 region: CAIRETRETEALS.

The rearrangement joins TRBV27 to TRBJ2-1; D possibly corresponds to TRBD2 (6 bases). V lost 3 bases, J lost 2 bases, and 8 bases lay in between. The CDR3 sequence is 14 residues long. Germline V gene sequence: CDR1 MNHEY, CDR2 SMNVEV (reference sequence). CDR3 amino acids: CASSFGGAYNEQFF. The DNA for the CDR3 is TGTGCCAGCAGTTTTGGCGGGGCCTACAATGAGCAGTTCTTC.

This clone is termed medium-sized (0.01 to 0.1%). The chain recombines TRBV6-4 with TRBJ1-1, with no clear D. V lost 4 bases to trimming and J lost 4 bases, with 10 bases between them. From germline, CDR1 is MRHNA and CDR2 SNTAGT. CDR3 length: 13 amino acids. Here the CDR3 reads CASSAGEGTEAFF. As DNA, the CDR3 is TGTGCCAGCAGTGCGGGAGAAGGCACTGAAGCTTTCTTT.

This clone is medium-sized (0.01 to 0.1%) within its sample. V is TRBV19 and J is TRBJ1-2; D unresolved. This CDR3 is 11 amino acids long. V was clipped by 10 bases and J by 2 bases, with 8 bases between them. The germline gives CDR1 LNHDA, CDR2 SQIVND (reference sequence). The CDR3 is CATRGNYGYTF. CDR3 DNA sequence: TGTGCCACCCGCGGCAACTATGGCTACACCTTC.

In this sample, this clone is medium-sized (0.01 to 0.1%). CDR3 DNA sequence: TGTGCCAGCAGTAGCGGCGTAGAGACCCAGTACTTC. Its protein is CASSSGVETQYF. This chain links TRBV6-1 with TRBJ2-5, with a tentative D call TRBD2 (5 bases). This CDR3 is 12 amino acids long. With 5 bases removed from V and 4 bases from J, the gap between germline ends came to 8 bases. Germline assignment: CDR1 MNHNS and CDR2 SASEGT.

By sample share, this clone is medium-sized. The chain combines TRBV20-1 with TRBJ1-4, with 7 bases aligning to TRBD1. The CDR3 sequence is 16 residues long. Germline CDR1 is DFQATT and CDR2 is SNEGSKA (reference sequence). V was clipped by 0 bases and J by 5 bases; unmatched bases: 9. CDR3 loop: CSARDRGDSQNEKLFF. As DNA, the CDR3 is TGCAGTGCTAGAGATCGGGGGGACAGCCAGAATGAAAAACTGTTTTTT.

This chain joins TRBV5-1 and TRBJ1-2; 9 nucleotides match TRBD1. Trimming took 4 bases from V and 8 from J; bases not matched to a gene: 9. CDR3 length: 14 residues. Germline V gene lookup returns CDR1 SGHRS and CDR2 YFSETQ. The CDR3 DNA sequence: TGCGCCAGCAGCGTTCTCGGACAGGGGAAAGGCTACACCTTC. This encodes CASSVLGQGKGYTF.

By proportion, this clone is medium-sized. The V call is TRBV12-3 or TRBV12-4, the J call TRBJ1-5, with D possibly being TRBD1 (5 bases). V lost 9 bases and J lost 4, with 13 bases in between. The CDR3 runs to 13 residues. The CDR3 DNA is TGTGCCAGTGGAGACAGACCTAATCAGCCCCAGCATTTT. Its protein product is CASGDRPNQPQHF.

The genes are TRBV3-1 and TRBJ1-2; 7 positions agree with TRBD1. V dropped 2 bases and J dropped 4; count of bases not matched to a gene: 7. Per the germline V gene, CDR1 is LGHDT and CDR2 is YNNKEL (reference sequence). This CDR3 comprises 15 residues. This CDR3 reads CASSQSDRVRYGYTF. CDR3 in DNA: TGTGCCAGCAGCCAATCAGACAGGGTGCGCTATGGCTACACCTTC.

The V call is TRBV5-1, the J call TRBJ1-2; possible D gene TRBD1, 6 bases. With 0 bases removed from V and 1 base from J, the gap between germline ends came to 13 bases. The CDR3 totals 16 residues. The V gene's germline CDR1 is SGHRS and CDR2 YFSETQ. CDR3 sequence: CASSLAKGGGNYGYTF. CDR3 in DNA: TGCGCCAGCAGCTTGGCCAAAGGGGGTGGTAACTATGGCTACACCTTC.

This clone has at least ten counts. The V and J genes are TRBV29-1 and TRBJ1-2, with 9 bases matching TRBD1. This CDR3 contains 13 residues. Germline V gene data show CDR1 as SQVTM and CDR2 as ANQGSEA. Trimming cost V 2 bases and J 6 bases; bases outside gene matches: 4. In DNA form, the CDR3 reads TGCAGCGTTGAACGACAGGGGGACGATGGCTACACCTTC. Translating gives CSVERQGDDGYTF.

There are many counts of this clone. DNA for the CDR3: TGTGCCAGCAGTTCGAACTCCCAGGGGGCAGACTATGGCTACACCTTC. Its translation: CASSSNSQGADYGYTF. V gene TRBV6-1 combines with J gene TRBJ1-2; TRBD1 matches 8 bases. Germline V gene data show CDR1 as MNHNS and CDR2 as SASEGT. This CDR3 has 16 amino acids. Trimming at V came to 5 bases and at J to 3 bases, leaving 11 bases not matched to a gene.

By share of the sample, this clone is medium-sized. The J gene is TRBJ2-5, the V gene TRBV11-3, with unresolved D. With 4 bases removed from V and 5 bases from J, the gap between germline ends came to 17 bases. This CDR3 has 15 residues. Germline CDR1 reads SGHNT; CDR2 reads YENEEA. The CDR3 here is CASSYGSAGIETQYF. The CDR3 nucleotides are TGTGCCAGCAGCTACGGTTCTGCAGGAATTGAGACCCAGTACTTC.

Concerning this clone: The junction departs from germline at one end; a sequencing error may be responsible. The chain uses TRBV7-8 and TRBJ2-1, with 10 bases lining up with TRBD2. The CDR3 runs 16 residues. Germline V lookup: CDR1 SGHVS, CDR2 FQNEAQ. In nucleotides, the CDR3 is TGTGCCATCAGCTTTAGCGGGGGGCCGGCCTACAGTGAGCAGTTCTTC. Encoded protein: CAISFSGGPAYSEQFF.

The chain joins TRBV15 to TRBJ1-2; D uncertain. The V end lost 0 bases, the J end lost 7 bases, and 18 bases lay between the germline ends. Germline lookup yields CDR1 LNHNV and CDR2 YYDKDF (reference sequence). The CDR3 covers 16 residues. The CDR3 is CATSRDRSVPLFGYTF. CDR3 coding DNA: TGTGCCACCAGCAGAGATCGGTCCGTCCCCCTATTTGGCTACACCTTC.